Listed below are T cell receptor beta chains from one sample, sequenced in a study of long-term antiretroviral therapy in people with HIV. This table comes from immunoSEQ multiplex PCR, and its TCRdb copy is limited to in-frame clones, with some not included. Of over 7,000 clones listed, over 75% are singletons. The source was unsorted PBMCs, collected 0.1 years after starting antiretroviral therapy. Receptors were obtained from a man between 35 and 55 years old with HIV. Both conserved end residues are part of each CDR3. D genes are given only for firm matches. Size is omitted from some rows. Given values are once, few, many or a class for expanded clones.

D gene	clone size	V gene	J gene	CDR3 protein	CDR3 DNA
TRBD2	NA	TRBV27	TRBJ2-1	CASSLLGSGGKGEQFF	TGTGCCAGCAGTTTACTGGGCTCGGGGGGGAAGGGCGAGCAGTTCTTC
NA	NA	TRBV5-1	TRBJ2-2	CASRDSDWTNTGELFF	TGCGCCAGCAGGGATTCAGACTGGACGAACACCGGGGAGCTGTTTTTT
NA	once	TRBV28	TRBJ1-2	CASSLLSGNYGYTF	TGTGCCAGCAGTTTATTATCGGGTAACTATGGCTACACCTTC
NA	NA	TRBV5-1	TRBJ2-7	CASSLRDEQYF	TGCGCCAGCAGCTTGCGGGACGAGCAGTACTTC
NA	NA	TRBV4-3	TRBJ1-4	CASSQGGVNEKLFF	TGCGCCAGCAGCCAAGGTGGAGTAAATGAAAAACTGTTTTTT
NA	NA	TRBV30	TRBJ1-2	CAWRGTWGYTF	TGTGCCTGGAGGGGAACATGGGGCTACACCTTC
TRBD2	NA	TRBV10-3	TRBJ2-1	CAISNGWTSFDEQFF	TGTGCCATCAGTAACGGATGGACTAGCTTCGATGAGCAGTTCTTC
TRBD1	NA	TRBV5-4	TRBJ2-4	CASSLEGQGTKNIQYF	TGTGCCAGCAGCTTGGAGGGACAGGGTACCAAAAACATTCAGTACTTC
NA	NA	TRBV7-6	TRBJ2-7	CASSPGGLEVAEQYF	TGTGCCAGCAGCCCCGGGGGGCTCGAGGTAGCCGAGCAGTACTTC
NA	NA	TRBV4-2	TRBJ1-5	CASRSTSTGNQPQHF	TGTGCCAGCAGGTCGACTAGTACGGGCAATCAGCCCCAGCATTTT
NA	NA	TRBV5-1	TRBJ1-2	CASSLVGGRGYTF	TGCGCCAGCAGCTTGGTGGGAGGACGCGGCTACACCTTC
NA	NA	TRBV29-1	TRBJ2-7	CSVTGEGYEQYF	TGCAGCGTGACAGGGGAGGGCTACGAGCAGTACTTC
NA	NA	TRBV5-5	TRBJ2-3	CASSFSGDTQYF	TGTGCCAGCAGCTTCTCCGGAGATACGCAGTATTTT
TRBD1	NA	TRBV9	TRBJ2-2	CASSVAKGTGAGELFF	TGTGCCAGCAGCGTAGCCAAGGGGACAGGGGCCGGGGAGCTGTTTTTT
NA	NA	TRBV18	TRBJ1-5	CASSPGASNQPQHF	TGTGCCAGCTCACCAGGGGCTAGCAATCAGCCCCAGCATTTT
TRBD1	NA	TRBV7-2	TRBJ2-3	CASSLDQGAFDTQYF	TGTGCCAGCAGCTTAGACCAGGGGGCGTTTGATACGCAGTATTTT
NA	NA	TRBV28	TRBJ1-3	CASRSGNTIYF	TGTGCCAGCAGATCTGGAAACACCATATATTTT
NA	NA	TRBV6-5	TRBJ1-1	CASSYAGTAEAFF	TGTGCCAGCAGTTATGCCGGGACCGCTGAAGCTTTCTTT
TRBD1	NA	TRBV5-1	TRBJ2-1	CASRDRATYNEQFF	TGCGCCAGCCGGGACAGGGCCACCTACAATGAGCAGTTCTTC